Sample share makes the clone carrying this TCR beta chain medium-sized. Clones were sequenced by immunoSEQ multiplex PCR, and TCRdb holds only the in-frame ones, with some missing. The sample lists some 60,000 clones; 75% to 85% were seen once. The ends were cut back, 0 bases at V and 0 bases at J, with 9 bases in the middle. The CDR3 length is 15 residues. Per germline, CDR1 SGHRS and CDR2 YFSETQ. The data were taken from a study of blood T cell repertoires in COVID-19. The sequencing input was peripheral blood. This receptor was identified in a man aged 55 to 70 with acute or convalescent COVID-19. This chain links TRBV5-1 with TRBJ1-1; D gene ambiguous. The CDR3 sequence is CASSLGQNMNTEAFF. The CDR3 nucleotides read TGCGCCAGCAGCTTGGGACAAAACATGAACACTGAAGCTTTCTTT.